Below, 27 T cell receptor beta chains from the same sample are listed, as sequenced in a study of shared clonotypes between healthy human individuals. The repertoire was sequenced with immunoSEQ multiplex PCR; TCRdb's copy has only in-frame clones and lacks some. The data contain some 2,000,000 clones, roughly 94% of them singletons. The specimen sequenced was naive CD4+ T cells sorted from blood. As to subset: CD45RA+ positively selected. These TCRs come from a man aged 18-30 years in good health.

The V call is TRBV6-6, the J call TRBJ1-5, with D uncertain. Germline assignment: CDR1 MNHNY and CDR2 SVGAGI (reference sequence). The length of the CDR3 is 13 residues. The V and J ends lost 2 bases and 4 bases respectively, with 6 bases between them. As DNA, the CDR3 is TGTGCCAGCAGTTACGGTTTGAATCAGCCCCAGCATTTT. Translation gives CASSYGLNQPQHF.

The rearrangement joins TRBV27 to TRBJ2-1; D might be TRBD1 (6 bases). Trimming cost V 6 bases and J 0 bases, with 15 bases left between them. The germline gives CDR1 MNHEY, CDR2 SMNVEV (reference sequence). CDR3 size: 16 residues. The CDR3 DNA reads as TGTGCCAGCAGACCTGGGACACCGAGCTCCTACAATGAGCAGTTCTTC. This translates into CASRPGTPSSYNEQFF.

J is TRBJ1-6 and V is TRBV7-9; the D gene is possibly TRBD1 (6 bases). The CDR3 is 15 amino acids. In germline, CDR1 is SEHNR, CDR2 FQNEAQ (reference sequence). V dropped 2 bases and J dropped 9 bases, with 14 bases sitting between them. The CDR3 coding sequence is TGTGCCAGCAGCTTAACAGGGTTGGGTAGTTCACCCCTCCACTTT. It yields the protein CASSLTGLGSSPLHF.

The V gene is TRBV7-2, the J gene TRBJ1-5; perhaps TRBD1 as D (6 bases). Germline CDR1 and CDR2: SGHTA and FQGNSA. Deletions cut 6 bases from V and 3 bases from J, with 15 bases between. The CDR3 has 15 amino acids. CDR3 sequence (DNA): TGTGCCAGCAGTCAGAGGCAGGGGCTCAATCAGCCCCAGCATTTT. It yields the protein CASSQRQGLNQPQHF.

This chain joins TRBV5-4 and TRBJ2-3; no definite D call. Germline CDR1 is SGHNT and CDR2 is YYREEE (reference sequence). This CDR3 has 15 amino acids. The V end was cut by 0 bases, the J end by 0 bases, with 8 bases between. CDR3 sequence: CASSLEAGSTDTQYF. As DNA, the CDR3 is TGTGCCAGCAGCTTGGAGGCAGGAAGCACAGATACGCAGTATTTT.

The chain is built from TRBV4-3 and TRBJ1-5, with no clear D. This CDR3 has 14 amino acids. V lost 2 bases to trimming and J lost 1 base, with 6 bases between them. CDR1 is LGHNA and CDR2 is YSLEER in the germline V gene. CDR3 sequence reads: CASSQTESNQPQHF. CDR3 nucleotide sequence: TGCGCCAGCAGCCAAACAGAGAGCAATCAGCCCCAGCATTTT.

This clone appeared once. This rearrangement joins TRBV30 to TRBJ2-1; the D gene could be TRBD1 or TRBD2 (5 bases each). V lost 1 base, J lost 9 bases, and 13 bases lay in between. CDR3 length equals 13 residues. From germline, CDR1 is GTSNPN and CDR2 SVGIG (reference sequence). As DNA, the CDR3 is TGTGCCTGGAGTGGGACACTAGACGGTGAGCAGTTCTTC. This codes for CAWSGTLDGEQFF. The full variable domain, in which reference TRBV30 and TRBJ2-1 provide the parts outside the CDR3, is SQTIHQWPATLVQPVGSPLSLECTVEGTSNPNLYWYRQAAGRGLQLLFYSVGIGQISSEVPQNLSASRPQDRQFILSSKKLLLSDSGFYLCAWSGTLDGEQFFGPGTRLTVL.

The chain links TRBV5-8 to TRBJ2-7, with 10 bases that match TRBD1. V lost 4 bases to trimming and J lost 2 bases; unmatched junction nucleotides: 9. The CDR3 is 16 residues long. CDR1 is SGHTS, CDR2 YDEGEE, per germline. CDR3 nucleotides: TGTGCCAGCAGCCCGGGGGGAGGGACAGGGGCCTACGAGCAGTACTTC. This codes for CASSPGGGTGAYEQYF.

CDR3 nucleotides: TGTGCCAGTAGGAGAAGCGGCACTGGGGAGACCCAGTACTTC. Protein product: CASRRSGTGETQYF. This sequence joins TRBV19 and TRBJ2-5, with a weak D call TRBD2 (5 bases). Between the trimmed V and J ends, which lost 6 bases and 5 bases, there was a span of 16 bases. Germline loops: CDR1 LNHDA, CDR2 SQIVND (reference sequence). The CDR3 contains 14 residues.

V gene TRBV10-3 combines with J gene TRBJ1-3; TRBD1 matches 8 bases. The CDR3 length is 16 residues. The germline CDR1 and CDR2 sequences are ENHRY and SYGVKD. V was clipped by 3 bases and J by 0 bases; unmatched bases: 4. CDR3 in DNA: TGTGCCATCAGTGAAAGACAGGGGTACTCTGGAAACACCATATATTTT. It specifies CAISERQGYSGNTIYF.

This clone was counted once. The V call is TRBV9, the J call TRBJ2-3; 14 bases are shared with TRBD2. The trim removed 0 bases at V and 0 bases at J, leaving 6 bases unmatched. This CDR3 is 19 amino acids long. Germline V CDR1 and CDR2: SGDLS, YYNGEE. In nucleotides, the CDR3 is TGTGCCAGCAGCGTAGGGACTAGCGGGGGGATCCGTAGCACAGATACGCAGTATTTT. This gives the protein CASSVGTSGGIRSTDTQYF.

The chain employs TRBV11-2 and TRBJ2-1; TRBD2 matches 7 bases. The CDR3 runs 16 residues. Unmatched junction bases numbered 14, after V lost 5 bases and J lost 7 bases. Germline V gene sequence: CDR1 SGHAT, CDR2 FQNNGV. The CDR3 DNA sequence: TGTGCCAGCAGCCTTGATCGACTAGCCCTCTGGAATGAGCAGTTCTTC. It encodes CASSLDRLALWNEQFF.

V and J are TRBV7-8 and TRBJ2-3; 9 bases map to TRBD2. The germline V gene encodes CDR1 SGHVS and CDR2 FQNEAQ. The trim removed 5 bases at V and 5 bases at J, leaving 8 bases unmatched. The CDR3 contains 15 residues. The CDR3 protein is CASSPRGSGRDTQYF. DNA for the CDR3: TGTGCCAGCAGCCCCAGGGGTAGCGGGAGAGATACGCAGTATTTT.

The CDR3 is CASSRRDRTEAFF. CDR3 nucleotide sequence: TGTGCCAGCAGCCGCCGGGACCGCACTGAAGCTTTCTTT. The chain joins TRBV11-2 to TRBJ1-1; D perhaps matches TRBD1 (5 bases). This CDR3 contains 13 residues. Germline V gene sequence: CDR1 SGHAT, CDR2 FQNNGV. The V end lost 5 bases, the J end lost 4 bases, and 11 bases lay between the germline ends.

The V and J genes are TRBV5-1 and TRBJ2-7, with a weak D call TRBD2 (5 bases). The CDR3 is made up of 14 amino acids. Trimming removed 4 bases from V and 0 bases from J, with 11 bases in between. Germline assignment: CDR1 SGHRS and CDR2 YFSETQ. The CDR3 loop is CASSTGGYSYEQYF. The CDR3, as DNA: TGCGCCAGCAGCACGGGCGGGTACTCCTACGAGCAGTACTTC.

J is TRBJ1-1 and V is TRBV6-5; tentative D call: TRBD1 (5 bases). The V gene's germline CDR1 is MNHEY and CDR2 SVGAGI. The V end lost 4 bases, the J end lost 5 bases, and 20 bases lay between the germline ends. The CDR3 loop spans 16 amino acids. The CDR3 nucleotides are TGTGCCAGCAGTTTCCGCCGGGACCAACCACTGACTGAAGCTTTCTTT. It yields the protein CASSFRRDQPLTEAFF.

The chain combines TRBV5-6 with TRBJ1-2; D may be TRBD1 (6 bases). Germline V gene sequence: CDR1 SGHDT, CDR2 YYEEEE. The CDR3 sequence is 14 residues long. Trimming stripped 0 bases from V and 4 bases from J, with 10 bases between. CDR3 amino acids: CASSLAGGTYGYTF. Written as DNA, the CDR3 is TGTGCCAGCAGCTTGGCGGGGGGCACCTATGGCTACACCTTC. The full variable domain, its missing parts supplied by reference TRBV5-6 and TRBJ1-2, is DAGVTQSPTHLIKTRGQQVTLRCSPKSGHDTVSWYQQALGQGPQFIFQYYEEEERQRGNFPDRFSGHQFPNYSSELNVNALLLGDSALYLCASSLAGGTYGYTFGSGTRLTVV.

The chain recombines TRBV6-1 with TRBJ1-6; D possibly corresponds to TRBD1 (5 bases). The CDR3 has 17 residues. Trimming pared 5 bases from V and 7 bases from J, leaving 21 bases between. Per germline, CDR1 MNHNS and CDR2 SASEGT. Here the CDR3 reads CASSKGTLQPSNSPLHF. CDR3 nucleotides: TGTGCCAGCAGTAAAGGGACTCTTCAACCCTCCAATTCACCCCTCCACTTT.

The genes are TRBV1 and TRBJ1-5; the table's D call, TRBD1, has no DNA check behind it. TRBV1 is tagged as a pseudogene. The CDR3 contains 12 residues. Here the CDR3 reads CTSSHDIQPQHF. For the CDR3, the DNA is TGCACCAGCAGCCACGACATTCAGCCCCAGCATTTT.

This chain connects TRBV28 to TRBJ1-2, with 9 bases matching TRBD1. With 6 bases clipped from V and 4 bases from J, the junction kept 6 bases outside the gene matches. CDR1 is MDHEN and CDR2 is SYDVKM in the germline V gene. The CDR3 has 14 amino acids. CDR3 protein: CASRTTTGGYGYTF. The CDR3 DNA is TGTGCCAGCAGAACTACGACAGGGGGCTATGGCTACACCTTC.

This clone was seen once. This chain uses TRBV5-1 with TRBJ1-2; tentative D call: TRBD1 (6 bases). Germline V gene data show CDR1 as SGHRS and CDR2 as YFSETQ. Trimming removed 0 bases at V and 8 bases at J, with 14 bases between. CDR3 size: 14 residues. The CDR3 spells CASSLAATGGGYTF. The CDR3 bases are TGCGCCAGCAGCTTGGCCGCGACAGGAGGCGGCTACACCTTC.

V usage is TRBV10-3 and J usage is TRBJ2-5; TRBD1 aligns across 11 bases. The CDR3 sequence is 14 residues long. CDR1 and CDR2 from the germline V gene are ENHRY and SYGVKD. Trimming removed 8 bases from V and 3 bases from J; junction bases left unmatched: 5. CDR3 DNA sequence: TGTGCCATCGGACAGGGGGCTTTTGAAGAGACCCAGTACTTC. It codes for CAIGQGAFEETQYF.

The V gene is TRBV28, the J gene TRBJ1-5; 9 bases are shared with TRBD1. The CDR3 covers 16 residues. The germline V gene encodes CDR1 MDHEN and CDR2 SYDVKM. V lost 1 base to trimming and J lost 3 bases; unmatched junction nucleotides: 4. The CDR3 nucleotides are TGTGCCAGCAGTTTATCGGGACAGGGTACCAATCAGCCCCAGCATTTT. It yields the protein CASSLSGQGTNQPQHF.

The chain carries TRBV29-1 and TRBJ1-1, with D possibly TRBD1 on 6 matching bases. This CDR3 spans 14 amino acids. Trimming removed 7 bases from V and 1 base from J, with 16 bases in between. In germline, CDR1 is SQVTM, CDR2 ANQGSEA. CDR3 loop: CSALGGAQNTEAFF. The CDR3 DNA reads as TGCAGCGCCCTCGGGGGGGCTCAGAACACTGAAGCTTTCTTT.

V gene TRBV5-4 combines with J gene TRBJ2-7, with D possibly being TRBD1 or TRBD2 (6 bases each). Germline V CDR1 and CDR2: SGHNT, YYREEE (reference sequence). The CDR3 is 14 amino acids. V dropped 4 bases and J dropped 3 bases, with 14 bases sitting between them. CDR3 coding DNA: TGTGCCAGCAGCCGAGAGGGGGGCAGCTACGAGCAGTACTTC. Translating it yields CASSREGGSYEQYF.

The CDR3 protein is CSYSQTTSETQYF. CDR3 DNA sequence: TGCAGCTACTCGCAGACTACGAGCGAGACCCAGTACTTC. This chain uses TRBV29-1 with TRBJ2-5; D may be TRBD2 (5 bases). CDR1 and CDR2 (germline): SQVTM, ANQGSEA. The CDR3 is 13 amino acids. V lost 8 bases, J lost 5 bases, and 18 bases lay in between.

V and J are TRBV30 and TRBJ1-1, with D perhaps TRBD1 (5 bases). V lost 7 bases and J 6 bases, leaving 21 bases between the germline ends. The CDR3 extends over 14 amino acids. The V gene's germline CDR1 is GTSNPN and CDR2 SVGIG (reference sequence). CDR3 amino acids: CAFLISGQGPEAFF. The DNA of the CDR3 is TGTGCCTTTCTAATCTCAGGGCAAGGTCCTGAAGCTTTCTTT.